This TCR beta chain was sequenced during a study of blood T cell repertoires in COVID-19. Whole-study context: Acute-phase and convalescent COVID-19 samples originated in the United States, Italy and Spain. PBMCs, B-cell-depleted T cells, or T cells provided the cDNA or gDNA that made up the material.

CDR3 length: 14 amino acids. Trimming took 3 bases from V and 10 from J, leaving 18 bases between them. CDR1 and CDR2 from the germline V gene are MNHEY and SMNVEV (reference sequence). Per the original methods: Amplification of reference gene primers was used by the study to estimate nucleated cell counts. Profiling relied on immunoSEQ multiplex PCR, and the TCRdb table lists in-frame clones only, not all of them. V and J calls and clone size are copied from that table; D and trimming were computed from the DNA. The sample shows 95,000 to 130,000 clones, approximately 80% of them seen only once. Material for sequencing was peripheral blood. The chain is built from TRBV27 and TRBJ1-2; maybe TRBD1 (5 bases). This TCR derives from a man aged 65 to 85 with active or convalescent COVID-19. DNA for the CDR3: TGTGCCAGCAGTTTCCGTGCCCGAGGGGAGGACTACACCTTC. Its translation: CASSFRARGEDYTF.